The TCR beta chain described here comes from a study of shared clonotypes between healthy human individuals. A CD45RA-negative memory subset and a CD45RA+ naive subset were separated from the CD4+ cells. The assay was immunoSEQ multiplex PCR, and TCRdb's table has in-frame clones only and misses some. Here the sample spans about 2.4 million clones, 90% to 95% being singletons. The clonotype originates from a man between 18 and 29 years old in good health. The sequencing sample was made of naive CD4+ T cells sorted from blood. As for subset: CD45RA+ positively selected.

The CDR3 protein is CSVTGTGVGTEAFF. CDR3 DNA: TGCAGCGTTACCGGGACAGGGGTAGGGACTGAAGCTTTCTTT. This rearrangement joins TRBV29-1 to TRBJ1-1, with TRBD1 matching over 10 bases. The CDR3 has 14 amino acids. V was clipped by 5 bases and J by 5 bases; unmatched bases: 8. The germline CDR1 and CDR2 sequences are SQVTM and ANQGSEA.